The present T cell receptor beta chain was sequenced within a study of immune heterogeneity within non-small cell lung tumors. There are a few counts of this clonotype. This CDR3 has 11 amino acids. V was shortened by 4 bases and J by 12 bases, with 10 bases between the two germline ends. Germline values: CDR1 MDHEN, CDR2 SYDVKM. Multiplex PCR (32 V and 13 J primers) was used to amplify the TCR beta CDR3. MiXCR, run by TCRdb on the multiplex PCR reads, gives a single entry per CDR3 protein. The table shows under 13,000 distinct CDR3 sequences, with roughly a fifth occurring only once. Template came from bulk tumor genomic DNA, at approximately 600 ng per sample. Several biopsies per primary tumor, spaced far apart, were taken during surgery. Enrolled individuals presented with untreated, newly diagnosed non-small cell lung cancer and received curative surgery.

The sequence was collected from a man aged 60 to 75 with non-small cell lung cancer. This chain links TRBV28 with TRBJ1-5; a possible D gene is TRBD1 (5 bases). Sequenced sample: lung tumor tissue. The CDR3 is CASSWGPHQHF. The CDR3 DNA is TGTGCCAGCAGTTGGGGCCCTCACCAGCATTTT.